Listed here are 30 T cell receptor beta chains from one sample, sequenced in a study of blood T cell repertoires in COVID-19. The method was immunoSEQ multiplex PCR; TCRdb's version includes in-frame clones alone and lacks a portion of them. The table records more than 100,000 clones, over 75% of them present only once. Sequenced: peripheral blood. These receptors were taken from a human donor in a cohort sampled during active COVID-19.

Notes on this clone: At one of its ends the junction is not consistent with the germline gene, which may arise from a read error. This sequence joins TRBV14 and TRBJ2-3, with TRBD1 matching 7 bases. This CDR3 is 16 amino acids long. Germline V gives CDR1 SGHDN, CDR2 FVKESK. This CDR3 reads CARSRLRGLGTDTQYF. CDR3 sequence (DNA): TGTGCCAGGAGCCGCTTAAGGGGGCTGGGCACAGATACGCAGTATTTT.

J is TRBJ2-1 and V is TRBV7-9, with 7 bases aligning to TRBD1. This CDR3 spans 18 amino acids. CDR1 is SEHNR, CDR2 FQNEAQ, per germline (reference sequence). V gave up 1 base and J gave up 5 bases; unmatched junction bases: 14. The CDR3 region is CASSLVYGQAAWHNEQFF. CDR3 nucleotide sequence: TGTGCCAGCAGCTTAGTCTACGGACAGGCCGCTTGGCACAATGAGCAGTTCTTC.

The chain employs TRBV5-4 and TRBJ2-3, with TRBD2 matching over 10 bases. Germline-derived CDR1 and CDR2 are SGHNT and YYREEE (reference sequence). This CDR3 region has 18 residues. Losses at the gene ends were 4 bases for V and 1 base for J; bases not matched to a gene: 12. The CDR3 loop is CASSPQNIAGGGTDTQYF. CDR3 DNA: TGTGCCAGCAGCCCGCAGAATATAGCGGGGGGTGGCACAGATACGCAGTATTTT.

This chain connects TRBV28 to TRBJ1-4; 8 bases map to TRBD1. J was trimmed by 11 bases and V by 1 base; bases with no gene match: 9. This CDR3 is 15 amino acids long. Per germline, CDR1 MDHEN and CDR2 SYDVKM. The CDR3 coding sequence is TGTGCCAGCAGTTTATTCACAGGGGGGAAATCGAAACTGTTTTTT. It yields the protein CASSLFTGGKSKLFF.

This clone has more than one count but fewer than ten. This rearrangement joins TRBV5-1 to TRBJ1-4; 7 bases map to TRBD1. The CDR3 contains 16 residues. The germline V gene encodes CDR1 SGHRS and CDR2 YFSETQ. Unmatched junction bases numbered 10, after V lost 0 bases and J lost 8 bases. The DNA of the CDR3 is TGCGCCAGCAGCTTGGGGTCGACAGGGTTTGGGGAAAAACTGTTTTTT. As protein: CASSLGSTGFGEKLFF.

This sequence joins TRBV3-1 (or the pseudogene TRBV3-2) and TRBJ1-2, with D possibly TRBD1 on 5 matching bases. CDR3 length: 15 residues. V was clipped by 1 base and J by 3 bases, with 12 bases between them. The V gene's germline CDR1 is LGHDT and CDR2 YNNKEL (reference sequence). CDR3 in amino acids: CASSQAGQADYGYTF. The CDR3 DNA reads as TGTGCCAGCAGCCAAGCAGGGCAGGCGGACTATGGCTACACCTTC.

The rearrangement joins TRBV7-9 to TRBJ1-1, with TRBD1 identical over 8 bases. Germline CDR1 reads SEHNR; CDR2 reads FQNEAQ (reference sequence). V trimming: 5 bases; J trimming: 1 base; junction bases outside the gene matches: 6. The CDR3 contains 15 residues. CDR3: CASSINRGENTEAFF. The CDR3 bases are TGTGCCAGCAGCATTAACAGGGGGGAGAACACTGAAGCTTTCTTT. The variable domain in full, with the rest retrieved from reference TRBV7-9 and TRBJ1-1, is DTGVSQNPRHKITKRGQNVTFRCDPISEHNRLYWYRQTLGQGPEFLTYFQNEAQLEKSRLLSDRFSAERPKGSFSTLEIQRTEQGDSAMYLCASSINRGENTEAFFGQGTRLTVV.

The J gene is TRBJ2-7, the V gene TRBV7-9; weak D call: TRBD2 (5 bases). This CDR3 region has 13 residues. The V end was cut by 5 bases, the J end by 2 bases, with 10 bases between. Germline V gives CDR1 SEHNR, CDR2 FQNEAQ (reference sequence). The CDR3 DNA follows: TGTGCCAGCAGCCCCCCGGGAACCTACGAGCAGTACTTC. Translation gives CASSPPGTYEQYF.

This clone has a single count. The gene calls are TRBV28 and TRBJ2-7, with D perhaps matching TRBD1 (6 bases). The CDR3 extends over 14 amino acids. V was clipped by 6 bases and J by 6 bases, with 18 bases between them. From germline, CDR1 is MDHEN and CDR2 SYDVKM. The CDR3 coding sequence is TGTGCCAGCAGATACCCGCTTACAGGGTCCGAGCAGTACTTC. Amino acids: CASRYPLTGSEQYF.

This chain connects TRBV4-1 to TRBJ1-1; no clear D. V lost 2 bases and J 2 bases, leaving 6 bases between the germline ends. This CDR3 region has 13 residues. CDR1 and CDR2 from the germline V gene are MGHRA and YSYEKL. The CDR3 nucleotides are TGCGCCAGCAGCCAACTGTTAAACACTGAAGCTTTCTTT. Translation gives CASSQLLNTEAFF.

This sequence joins TRBV10-1 and TRBJ2-5; no clear D gene. Trimming pared 0 bases from V and 5 bases from J, leaving 13 bases between. The V gene's germline CDR1 is WNHNN and CDR2 SYGVQD (reference sequence). The CDR3 spans 15 residues. CDR3 amino acids: CASSESVRFGETQYF. The CDR3 nucleotides are TGCGCCAGCAGTGAGTCGGTCCGGTTCGGGGAGACCCAGTACTTC.

This rearrangement joins TRBV10-3 to TRBJ2-2; 7 bases match TRBD1. With 4 bases clipped from V and 8 bases from J, the junction kept 13 bases outside the gene matches. Germline CDR1 is ENHRY and CDR2 is SYGVKD. The CDR3 covers 16 residues. CDR3 loop: CAISGKGQTFTGELFF. The CDR3 DNA is TGTGCCATCAGTGGGAAGGGACAGACCTTTACGGGGGAGCTGTTTTTT.

In this sample, this clone turned up once. The chain recombines TRBV6-6 with TRBJ2-2; 9 nucleotides match TRBD1. V dropped 6 bases and J dropped 3; count of bases not matched to a gene: 20. The CDR3 sequence is 20 residues long. Germline CDR1 reads MNHNY; CDR2 reads SVGAGI (reference sequence). For the CDR3, the DNA is TGTGCCAGCAGCTCGACCGGGACAGGGAACCGCCTCGTTGACACCGGGGAGCTGTTTTTT. Residues: CASSSTGTGNRLVDTGELFF.

The chain has TRBV29-1 and TRBJ2-7; D not resolved. CDR3 length: 10 residues. Trimming removed 3 bases at V and 4 bases at J, with 4 bases between. Germline V CDR1 and CDR2: SQVTM, ANQGSEA. CDR3 DNA: TGCAGCGTTGACAGATACGAGCAGTACTTC. It translates to CSVDRYEQYF.

This chain connects TRBV6-5 to TRBJ2-4, with unresolved D. The germline CDR1 and CDR2 sequences are MNHEY and SVGAGI. V was clipped by 0 bases and J by 0 bases, with 6 bases between them. The CDR3 runs 15 residues. CDR3 loop: CASSYSAVAKNIQYF. In nucleotides, the CDR3 is TGTGCCAGCAGTTACTCAGCTGTAGCCAAAAACATTCAGTACTTC.

The chain recombines TRBV2 with TRBJ2-4; a possible D gene is TRBD2 (5 bases). V was cut by 4 bases and J by 4 bases, with 14 bases left in between. The CDR3 contains 15 residues. Germline CDR1 and CDR2: SNHLY and FYNNEI. CDR3 amino acids: CASSVSDGGKNIQYF. CDR3 DNA: TGTGCCAGCAGTGTCTCGGACGGAGGAAAAAACATTCAGTACTTC.

The DNA of the CDR3 is TGCAGCTCACGGCTTCCAGGGGCCACTGAAGCTTTCTTT. Amino acids: CSSRLPGATEAFF. The V call is TRBV29-1, the J call TRBJ1-1, with D possibly being TRBD1 (6 bases). Germline CDR1 and CDR2: SQVTM and ANQGSEA. This CDR3 is built from 13 residues. The V and J ends lost 8 bases and 4 bases respectively, with 17 bases between them.

V gene TRBV11-2 combines with J gene TRBJ2-1; D is possibly TRBD2 (6 bases). V was shortened by 6 bases and J by 10 bases, with 10 bases between the two germline ends. The V gene's germline CDR1 is SGHAT and CDR2 FQNNGV. CDR3 size: 11 residues. Written as DNA, the CDR3 is TGTGCCAGCAGAATCGGACTAGAGCAGTTCTTC. Residues: CASRIGLEQFF.

The chain employs TRBV5-6 and TRBJ2-7, with TRBD2 as a possible D gene (7 bases). The V gene lost 4 bases and the J gene lost 7 bases, with 9 bases spanning the gap. Germline CDR1 and CDR2: SGHDT and YYEEEE. This CDR3 has 11 amino acids. The CDR3 is CASSGRGEQYF. In DNA form, the CDR3 reads TGTGCCAGCAGCGGGAGGGGGGAGCAGTACTTC.

The V call is TRBV6-5, the J call TRBJ2-7; 12 bases fit TRBD2. Germline assignment: CDR1 MNHEY and CDR2 SVGAGI. The CDR3 totals 15 residues. The V and J ends lost 6 bases and 5 bases, in that order; junction bases with no gene match: 8. CDR3 loop: CASRQTSGSTHEQYF. Written as DNA, the CDR3 is TGTGCCAGCAGACAGACTAGCGGGAGTACCCACGAGCAGTACTTC.

This sequence joins TRBV29-1 and TRBJ1-4; 8 bases line up with TRBD1. V lost 4 bases and J lost 8; bases outside the gene matches: 6. Germline assignment: CDR1 SQVTM and CDR2 ANQGSEA. This CDR3 has 13 amino acids. CDR3 in DNA: TGCAGCGTTGTAGAGGACAGGGTAGAAAAACTGTTTTTT. Translating it yields CSVVEDRVEKLFF.

The genes are TRBV28 and TRBJ2-7; D uncertain. This CDR3 contains 14 residues. CDR1 is MDHEN, CDR2 SYDVKM, per germline. V was clipped by 3 bases and J by 1 base, with 10 bases between them. CDR3 sequence: CASSLRGFSYEQYF. CDR3 nucleotide sequence: TGTGCCAGCAGTTTGCGAGGCTTTTCCTACGAGCAGTACTTC.

The chain combines TRBV6-1 with TRBJ2-5; no clear D gene. Per germline, CDR1 MNHNS and CDR2 SASEGT. Trimming removed 0 bases at V and 1 base at J, with 6 bases between. CDR3 length: 14 amino acids. CDR3 region: CASSEAPGQETQYF. Written as DNA, the CDR3 is TGTGCCAGCAGTGAAGCACCAGGCCAAGAGACCCAGTACTTC.

This clone was counted between two and nine times. The V and J genes are TRBV9 and TRBJ2-7; 8 nucleotides match TRBD1. The V gene end was trimmed by 0 bases and the J gene end by 3 bases; junction bases not matched to a gene: 8. Germline V gene lookup returns CDR1 SGDLS and CDR2 YYNGEE. The CDR3 has 16 residues. The DNA of the CDR3 is TGTGCCAGCAGCGTAGAGGGGACAGGTCTTTTCTACGAGCAGTACTTC. Amino acids: CASSVEGTGLFYEQYF.

The chain couples TRBV7-9 to TRBJ1-4; D not certain. Trimming took off 3 bases at V and 1 base at J, with 3 bases between the two ends. Germline loops: CDR1 SEHNR, CDR2 FQNEAQ (reference sequence). The CDR3 contains 13 residues. The CDR3 sequence is CASSFLTNEKLFF. The CDR3 bases are TGTGCCAGCAGCTTTCTAACTAATGAAAAACTGTTTTTT.

V usage is TRBV30 and J usage is TRBJ2-2, with D perhaps matching TRBD1 (5 bases). This CDR3 is built from 13 residues. Germline V CDR1 and CDR2: GTSNPN, SVGIG (reference sequence). Trimming left V 4 bases short and J 7 bases short, with 13 bases between. Here the CDR3 DNA reads TGTGCCTGGACCCCCCCAGGGTTCGGGGAGCTGTTTTTT. It translates to CAWTPPGFGELFF.

The chain links TRBV9 to TRBJ2-3, with 8 positions matching TRBD2. V was clipped by 0 bases and J by 4 bases; unmatched bases: 10. Germline V gene lookup returns CDR1 SGDLS and CDR2 YYNGEE. The CDR3 runs 17 residues. This CDR3 is CASSVVPASGRADTQYF. The CDR3 DNA follows: TGTGCCAGCAGCGTAGTCCCCGCTAGCGGGCGGGCAGATACGCAGTATTTT.

V and J are TRBV10-2 and TRBJ1-5, with D possibly TRBD1 on 5 matching bases. This CDR3 has 16 amino acids. The V gene's germline CDR1 is WSHSY and CDR2 SAAADI. The V and J ends lost 0 bases and 6 bases respectively, with 15 bases between them. The CDR3 sequence is CASSESAGWWGQPQHF. CDR3 nucleotide sequence: TGCGCCAGCAGTGAGTCAGCAGGGTGGTGGGGTCAGCCCCAGCATTTT.

The rearrangement uses TRBV29-1 and TRBJ1-1; D is unresolved. The germline V and J ends were trimmed by 4 bases and 4 bases, with 7 bases remaining between them. The CDR3 loop spans 11 amino acids. Germline V lookup: CDR1 SQVTM, CDR2 ANQGSEA. CDR3 DNA sequence: TGCAGCGTTGTCAGAGGCACTGAAGCTTTCTTT. Amino acids: CSVVRGTEAFF.

The chain is built from TRBV19 and TRBJ2-1, with 9 bases identical to TRBD2. J lost 1 base, V lost 3 bases, and 4 bases had no gene match. The CDR3 has 16 residues. The germline gives CDR1 LNHDA, CDR2 SQIVND (reference sequence). The CDR3 region is CASSMGAGGSYNEQFF. Written as DNA, the CDR3 is TGTGCCAGTAGTATGGGAGCGGGGGGTTCCTACAATGAGCAGTTCTTC.